Presented here are 30 T cell receptor beta chains from one specimen sequenced in a study of neurological immune-mediated disorders. TCRdb used MiXCR to reprocess the 5' RACE reads, holding one entry per CDR3 protein. Here the sample spans more than 50,000 distinct CDR3 sequences, roughly 3.5% being singletons. Input material: PBMCs. The receptors derive from a woman aged 60-75 years with multiple sclerosis.

Points on this clonotype: Its ends do not fully match the called genes, so a read error is possible. The chain recombines TRBV15 with TRBJ2-5; no clear D. Per germline, CDR1 LNHNV and CDR2 YYDKDF (reference sequence). This CDR3 is 11 amino acids long. The CDR3 reads CATSRTENQYF. As DNA, the CDR3 is TGTGCCACCAGCAGGACCGAGAACCAGTACTTC.

This clonotype was counted many times. DNA for the CDR3: TGTGCCAGCAGCCGGGCCAGCTACGAGCAGTACTTC. This codes for CASSRASYEQYF. The chain carries TRBV11-1 and TRBJ2-7; D not resolved. CDR3 length equals 12 residues. Trimming took 5 bases from V and 3 from J, leaving 8 bases between them. From germline, CDR1 is SGHAT and CDR2 FQDESV (reference sequence).

This clonotype was recorded many times. The genes are TRBV4-3 and TRBJ2-7, with 9 bases fitting TRBD1. CDR3 size: 14 residues. Germline values: CDR1 LGHNA, CDR2 YSLEER. J lost 6 bases, V lost 2 bases, and 5 bases had no gene match. The CDR3 is CASSQRTGDFEQYF. The DNA for the CDR3 is TGCGCCAGCAGCCAACGGACAGGGGACTTCGAGCAGTACTTC.

This clonotype was seen at least ten times. The J gene is TRBJ1-6, the V gene TRBV25-1; D ambiguous. Germline assignment: CDR1 MGHDK and CDR2 SYGVNS. The germline V and J ends were trimmed by 0 bases and 2 bases, with 5 bases remaining between them. The CDR3 loop spans 15 amino acids. This CDR3 is CASSEYGAYNSPLHF. CDR3 nucleotides: TGTGCCAGCAGTGAATACGGGGCCTATAATTCACCCCTCCACTTT.

This clonotype was detected ten times or more. V is TRBV28 and J is TRBJ2-7, with a possible D match to TRBD1 (5 bases). Germline V gene lookup returns CDR1 MDHEN and CDR2 SYDVKM. Trimming took 4 bases from V and 3 from J, leaving 19 bases between them. This CDR3 has 16 residues. The CDR3 here is CASSYRLAETDYEQYF. Here the CDR3 DNA reads TGTGCCAGCAGTTACCGGCTGGCAGAGACAGACTACGAGCAGTACTTC.

A remark on this clonotype: Possible read error: a much larger clone is one base away. The chain carries TRBV7-9 and TRBJ2-1; TRBD2 agrees at 10 bases. CDR3 length equals 16 residues. Looked up from germline, CDR1 is SEHNR and CDR2 is FQNEAQ (reference sequence). After removal of 1 base from V and 9 bases from J, the junction contained 9 bases not matched to a gene. CDR3 DNA: TGTGCCAGCAGCTTAGTTTCCGGACTAGCGGACCTTGAGCAGTTCTTC. Translating gives CASSLVSGLADLEQFF.

The sample holds many counts of this clonotype. This chain connects TRBV10-2 to TRBJ2-7; no firm D call. V was shortened by 1 base and J by 2 bases, with 6 bases between the two germline ends. The CDR3 loop spans 13 amino acids. Germline CDR1 WSHSY, CDR2 SAAADI. This chain's CDR3 is CASSEYRPYEQYF. CDR3 sequence (DNA): TGCGCCAGCAGTGAGTACAGACCCTACGAGCAGTACTTC.

This clonotype was observed a handful of times. A read error may account for a junction end that differs from germline. The chain has TRBV7-9 and TRBJ2-1; D remains ambiguous. The CDR3 sequence is 12 residues long. Looked up from germline, CDR1 is SEHNR and CDR2 is FQNEAQ (reference sequence). In DNA form, the CDR3 reads TGTGACAGCAGCACGTTAAAGGATGAGCAGTTCTTC. Its translation: CDSSTLKDEQFF.

This clonotype was recorded at least ten times. The chain couples TRBV24-1 to TRBJ1-2; maybe TRBD1 (5 bases). V shed 7 bases and J shed 8 bases, with 16 bases lying between them. Germline CDR1 is KGHDR and CDR2 is SFDVKD. This CDR3 contains 13 residues. The CDR3 DNA reads TGTGCCACCAGCATGGATACGGGGCTGGGCTACACCTTC. This sequence encodes CATSMDTGLGYTF.

This clonotype was seen many times. This chain uses TRBV20-1 with TRBJ2-5; TRBD2 aligns across 7 bases. V shed 0 bases, J shed 6 bases, and the junction held 10 bases outside the gene matches. In germline, CDR1 is DFQATT, CDR2 SNEGSKA (reference sequence). The CDR3 contains 15 residues. CDR3 coding DNA: TGCAGTGCTAGAGACTCTAGCGGACCCCCGCAGACCCAGTACTTC. Translating it yields CSARDSSGPPQTQYF.

This clonotype was seen repeatedly, ten times or more. The rearrangement joins TRBV6-5 to TRBJ1-1; perhaps TRBD1 as D (6 bases). V lost 8 bases and J 1 base, leaving 14 bases between the germline ends. Per the germline V gene, CDR1 is MNHEY and CDR2 is SVGAGI. The CDR3 covers 14 residues. For the CDR3, the DNA is TGTGCCAGCGGACTATTGACAGGGAACACTGAAGCTTTCTTT. Its translation: CASGLLTGNTEAFF.

This clonotype was observed many times. The rearrangement links TRBV29-1 to TRBJ1-4, with 8 bases lining up with TRBD1. With 6 bases clipped from V and 4 bases from J, the junction kept 4 bases outside the gene matches. CDR1 and CDR2 (germline): SQVTM, ANQGSEA. This CDR3 is built from 13 residues. The DNA for the CDR3 is TGCAGCGTCTCAGGGGGCCTTAATGAAAAACTGTTTTTT. This sequence encodes CSVSGGLNEKLFF. The full variable domain, rest sourced from reference TRBV29-1 and TRBJ1-4, is SAVISQKPSRDICQRGTSLTIQCQVDSQVTMMFWYRQQPGQSLTLIATANQGSEATYESGFVIDKFPISRPNLTFSTLTVSNMSPEDSSIYLCSVSGGLNEKLFFGSGTQLSVL.

This clonotype was recorded many times. This chain joins TRBV7-2 and TRBJ2-7; 9 nucleotides agree with TRBD1. The length of the CDR3 is 15 residues. Unmatched junction bases numbered 8, after V lost 5 bases and J lost 3 bases. Per the germline V gene, CDR1 is SGHTA and CDR2 is FQGNSA. CDR3 in amino acids: CASSRAGQGFYEQYF. The CDR3 region has the DNA TGTGCCAGCAGCCGTGCGGGACAGGGCTTCTACGAGCAGTACTTC. Drawing the rest from reference TRBV7-2 and TRBJ2-7, the complete variable domain is GAGVSQSPSNKVTEKGKDVELRCDPISGHTALYWYRQSLGQGLEFLIYFQGNSAPDKSGLPSDRFSAERTGGSVSTLTIQRTQQEDSAVYLCASSRAGQGFYEQYFGPGTRLTVT.

This clonotype was seen many times. The chain uses TRBV20-1 and TRBJ1-1; no reliable D call. V was clipped by 3 bases and J by 0 bases, with 8 bases between them. The germline gives CDR1 DFQATT, CDR2 SNEGSKA (reference sequence). The CDR3 consists of 13 residues. The DNA of the CDR3 is TGCAGTGCTAGCCCCGACATGAACACTGAAGCTTTCTTT. Translated: CSASPDMNTEAFF.

The rearrangement joins TRBV20-1 to TRBJ2-1; TRBD1 might be the D (6 bases). Germline lookup yields CDR1 DFQATT and CDR2 SNEGSKA (reference sequence). Trimming took off 4 bases at V and 1 base at J, with 14 bases between the two ends. This CDR3 has 15 amino acids. The CDR3 loop is CSANNRDISYNEQFF. CDR3 nucleotide sequence: TGCAGTGCTAATAACAGGGACATATCCTACAATGAGCAGTTCTTC.

This clonotype was seen ten or more times. CDR3 protein: CSVAPDWDGYTF. For the CDR3, the DNA is TGCAGCGTCGCCCCCGATTGGGATGGCTACACCTTC. The chain couples TRBV29-1 to TRBJ1-2; D is unclear. The ends were cut back, 6 bases at V and 6 bases at J, with 14 bases in the middle. Germline V CDR1 and CDR2: SQVTM, ANQGSEA. The CDR3 length is 12 residues.

This clonotype was counted many times. The V call is TRBV4-1, the J call TRBJ1-2; unclear D gene. The length of the CDR3 is 15 residues. Germline values: CDR1 MGHRA, CDR2 YSYEKL. Trimming removed 1 base at V and 1 base at J, with 10 bases between. For the CDR3, the DNA is TGCGCCAGCAGCCAAGGCTTATCGGTTAACTATGGCTACACCTTC. Its protein is CASSQGLSVNYGYTF.

In its sample, this clonotype was seen a few times. V usage is TRBV18 and J usage is TRBJ2-1; D not resolved. V was shortened by 0 bases and J by 9 bases, with 12 bases between the two germline ends. Germline V gene data show CDR1 as KGHSH and CDR2 as LQKENI. This CDR3 is 14 amino acids long. For the CDR3, the DNA is TGTGCCAGCTCACCACCGAGCGAAGTCGGTGAGCAGTTCTTC. Translation gives CASSPPSEVGEQFF.

This clonotype was counted at least ten times. The V and J genes are TRBV18 and TRBJ1-1; TRBD1 might be the D (6 bases). The CDR3 has 14 amino acids. Germline V gene sequence: CDR1 KGHSH, CDR2 LQKENI. V was shortened by 0 bases and J by 7 bases, with 12 bases between the two germline ends. The CDR3 is CASSPPRGAIEAFF. The CDR3 DNA is TGTGCCAGCTCACCACCCCGGGGGGCTATTGAAGCTTTCTTT.

This clonotype has ten or more counts. The V gene is TRBV18, the J gene TRBJ2-1; TRBD1 is a possible D gene (5 bases). V lost 2 bases and J 6 bases, leaving 14 bases between the germline ends. The CDR3 has 15 residues. Germline loops: CDR1 KGHSH, CDR2 LQKENI. In nucleotides, the CDR3 is TGTGCCAGCTCACCATTCCTGGAAGGGGCCAATGAGCAGTTCTTC. Translating it yields CASSPFLEGANEQFF. Full variable domain (remainder filled in from reference TRBV18 and TRBJ2-1): NAGVMQNPRHLVRRRGQEARLRCSPMKGHSHVYWYRQLPEEGLKFMVYLQKENIIDESGMPKERFSAEFPKEGPSILRIQQVVRGDSAAYFCASSPFLEGANEQFFGPGTRLTVL.

This clonotype was counted many times. The chain carries TRBV29-1 and TRBJ2-7; 11 bases line up with TRBD2. This CDR3 comprises 15 residues. With V trimmed by 7 bases and J by 3 bases, 11 bases remained unmatched. From germline, CDR1 is SQVTM and CDR2 ANQGSEA. The CDR3 reads CSAFVLAGGLYEQYF. As DNA, the CDR3 is TGCAGCGCCTTCGTCCTAGCGGGAGGACTCTACGAGCAGTACTTC.

The sample holds many counts of this clonotype. The chain is built from TRBV6-6 and TRBJ2-7; 10 bases map to TRBD1. The CDR3 has 15 amino acids. Germline CDR1 reads MNHNY; CDR2 reads SVGAGI (reference sequence). Unmatched junction bases numbered 12, after V lost 7 bases and J lost 6 bases. CDR3: CASIPTGTGAREQYF. The CDR3 DNA reads as TGTGCCAGCATCCCGACCGGGACAGGGGCCCGCGAGCAGTACTTC.

This clonotype was counted ten times or more. V is TRBV2 and J is TRBJ2-3, with no clear D. Germline values: CDR1 SNHLY, CDR2 FYNNEI. CDR3 size: 18 residues. V lost 0 bases and J lost 0, with 16 bases in between. CDR3: CASSEAGGPESSTDTQYF. In nucleotides, the CDR3 is TGTGCCAGCAGTGAAGCCGGTGGGCCGGAGTCTAGCACAGATACGCAGTATTTT.

In this sample, this clonotype turned up many times. The V call is TRBV28, the J call TRBJ2-3; TRBD2 aligns across 11 bases. The length of the CDR3 is 16 residues. Germline-derived CDR1 and CDR2 are MDHEN and SYDVKM. V was clipped by 8 bases and J by 5 bases; unmatched bases: 12. Written as DNA, the CDR3 is TGTGCCAGCCCTCCTCTCCTAGCGGGGGGTATAGATACGCAGTATTTT. Translated, it gives CASPPLLAGGIDTQYF. Variable domain in full (rest from reference TRBV28 and TRBJ2-3): DVKVTQSSRYLVKRTGEKVFLECVQDMDHENMFWYRQDPGLGLRLIYFSYDVKMKEKGDIPEGYSVSREKKERFSLILESASTNQTSMYLCASPPLLAGGIDTQYFGPGTRLTVL.

The chain recombines TRBV18 with TRBJ2-7; D gene uncertain. There are 14 residues in the CDR3. Deletions cut 0 bases from V and 2 bases from J, with 8 bases between. Germline V gene lookup returns CDR1 KGHSH and CDR2 LQKENI. The CDR3 loop reads CASSPPMTTYEQYF. The CDR3 nucleotides are TGTGCCAGCTCACCACCGATGACCACCTACGAGCAGTACTTC.

This clonotype was recorded many times. The CDR3 nucleotides are TGTGCCAGCAGCCCAGGGGCTAAAGGAGCTTTCTTT. Translation gives CASSPGAKGAFF. The rearrangement links TRBV7-2 to TRBJ1-1; the D gene is possibly TRBD1 (6 bases). The V gene's germline CDR1 is SGHTA and CDR2 FQGNSA. CDR3 length: 12 amino acids. Trimming took off 5 bases at V and 10 bases at J, with 14 bases between the two ends. Filled out from reference TRBV7-2 and TRBJ1-1, the complete variable domain reads GAGVSQSPSNKVTEKGKDVELRCDPISGHTALYWYRQSLGQGLEFLIYFQGNSAPDKSGLPSDRFSAERTGGSVSTLTIQRTQQEDSAVYLCASSPGAKGAFFGQGTRLTVV.

Ten or more counts support this clonotype. V and J are TRBV27 and TRBJ2-3; D is undetermined. Trimming stripped 4 bases from V and 2 bases from J, with 10 bases between. The CDR3 is made up of 14 amino acids. Per germline, CDR1 MNHEY and CDR2 SMNVEV (reference sequence). CDR3 in DNA: TGTGCCAGCAGTTCGGTACCATTCACAGATACGCAGTATTTT. Amino acid sequence: CASSSVPFTDTQYF.

V and J are TRBV5-6 and TRBJ2-2; TRBD1 matches at 9 bases. The trim removed 4 bases at V and 6 bases at J, leaving 7 bases unmatched. From germline, CDR1 is SGHDT and CDR2 YYEEEE. The CDR3 has 15 residues. Here the CDR3 reads CASSPVGQGAGELFF. The CDR3 DNA follows: TGTGCCAGCAGCCCCGTGGGACAGGGAGCCGGGGAGCTGTTTTTT.

This clonotype was recorded at least ten times. V usage is TRBV5-1 and J usage is TRBJ1-2; 10 bases are shared with TRBD1. This CDR3 comprises 15 residues. The V segment lost 0 bases and the J segment 6 bases; nucleotides outside the gene matches: 5. Germline values: CDR1 SGHRS, CDR2 YFSETQ. CDR3 sequence: CASSLALTGGNGYTF. The CDR3 DNA is TGCGCCAGCAGCTTGGCCTTGACAGGGGGCAATGGCTACACCTTC.

This clonotype appeared many times. V gene TRBV5-1 combines with J gene TRBJ1-4; TRBD1 aligns across 7 bases. This CDR3 spans 13 amino acids. From germline, CDR1 is SGHRS and CDR2 YFSETQ. V lost 0 bases, J lost 12 bases, and 5 bases stayed unmatched. The CDR3 coding sequence is TGCGCCAGCAGCTTGGCCCTGCAGGGGGAACTGTTTTTT. The encoded protein is CASSLALQGELFF.